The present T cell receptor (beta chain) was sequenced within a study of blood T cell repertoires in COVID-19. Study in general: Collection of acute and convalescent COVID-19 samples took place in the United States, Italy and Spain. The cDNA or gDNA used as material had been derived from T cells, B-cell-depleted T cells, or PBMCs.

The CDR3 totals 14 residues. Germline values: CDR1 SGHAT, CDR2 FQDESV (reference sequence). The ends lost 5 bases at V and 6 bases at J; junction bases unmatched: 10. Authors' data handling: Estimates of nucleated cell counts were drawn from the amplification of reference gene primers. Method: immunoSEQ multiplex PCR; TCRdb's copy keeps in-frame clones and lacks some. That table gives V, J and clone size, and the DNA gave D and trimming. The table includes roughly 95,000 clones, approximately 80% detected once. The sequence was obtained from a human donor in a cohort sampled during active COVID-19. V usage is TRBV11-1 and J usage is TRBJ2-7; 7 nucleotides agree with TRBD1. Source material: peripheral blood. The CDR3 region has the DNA TGTGCCAGCAGCCTACCAGGGACAGCCGGCGAGCAGTACTTC. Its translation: CASSLPGTAGEQYF.